The next 27 T cell receptor beta chains were all read from a single sample in a study of blood T cell repertoires in COVID-19. Assay used: immunoSEQ multiplex PCR; TCRdb lists only in-frame clones, some missing. The sample has about 280,000 clones, 89% seen once. Sequencing was carried out using PBMCs or T cells enriched from blood (not recorded which). Receptors originate from a woman aged 55-69 years who had recovered from COVID-19.

This chain links TRBV29-1 with TRBJ2-2; 8 bases align to TRBD1. Germline V gives CDR1 SQVTM, CDR2 ANQGSEA. The CDR3 loop spans 14 amino acids. With 4 bases clipped from V and 7 bases from J, the junction kept 8 bases outside the gene matches. This CDR3 is CSVGDRSSDGELFF. As DNA, the CDR3 is TGCAGCGTTGGGGACAGGAGTTCGGACGGGGAGCTGTTTTTT.

The chain is built from TRBV5-4 and TRBJ2-7, with 9 bases aligning to TRBD1. The J segment lost 3 bases and the V segment lost 4 bases, leaving 14 bases of the junction unmatched. The CDR3 totals 17 residues. Germline CDR1 is SGHNT and CDR2 is YYREEE (reference sequence). CDR3 sequence (DNA): TGTGCCAGCAGCCGGAGGGGACAGGGTAATTATGGCTACGAGCAGTACTTC. This translates into CASSRRGQGNYGYEQYF.

The J gene is TRBJ2-1, the V gene TRBV7-2; perhaps TRBD2 as D (6 bases). Germline V gene sequence: CDR1 SGHTA, CDR2 FQGNSA. The CDR3 loop spans 17 amino acids. V was cut by 1 base and J by 1 base, with 14 bases left in between. DNA of the CDR3: TGTGCCAGCAGCTTAGGAAGCCCCGGGGGATCCTACAATGAGCAGTTCTTC. Translating gives CASSLGSPGGSYNEQFF.

The rearrangement uses TRBV19 and TRBJ2-1; 10 nucleotides align to TRBD1. V dropped 5 bases and J dropped 9; count of bases not matched to a gene: 7. The germline CDR1 and CDR2 sequences are LNHDA and SQIVND (reference sequence). The CDR3 loop spans 14 amino acids. CDR3 bases: TGTGCCAGTAGTGACAGGGGGCGCTTACTTGAGCAGTTCTTC. Protein: CASSDRGRLLEQFF.

This clone was detected only a few times. The CDR3 bases are TGTGCCAGTGTGGGACTCACAGCCCGTTCCGAGCAGTTCTTC. Encoded protein: CASVGLTARSEQFF. This chain uses TRBV2 with TRBJ2-1; maybe TRBD2 (6 bases). With 9 bases removed from V and 10 bases from J, the gap between germline ends came to 22 bases. Per germline, CDR1 SNHLY and CDR2 FYNNEI. The CDR3 sequence is 14 residues long.

The rearrangement uses TRBV5-4 and TRBJ1-2, with 7 bases identical to TRBD1. The V gene end was trimmed by 4 bases and the J gene end by 5 bases; junction bases not matched to a gene: 11. The CDR3 is made up of 15 amino acids. The V gene's germline CDR1 is SGHNT and CDR2 YYREEE (reference sequence). CDR3 protein: CASSPSGQATYGYTF. DNA for the CDR3: TGTGCCAGCAGCCCCTCCGGACAGGCGACATATGGCTACACCTTC.

V gene TRBV7-6 combines with J gene TRBJ2-5; 9 positions match TRBD1. The CDR3 sequence is 13 residues long. V trimming: 5 bases; J trimming: 5 bases; junction bases outside the gene matches: 3. Germline CDR1 SGHVS, CDR2 FNYEAQ. CDR3 nucleotide sequence: TGTGCCAGCAGCCCCGGGACAGGGGAGACCCAGTACTTC. Its translation: CASSPGTGETQYF. Full variable domain (outside the CDR3, taken from reference TRBV7-6 and TRBJ2-5): GAGVSQSPRYKVTKRGQDVALRCDPISGHVSLYWYRQALGQGPEFLTYFNYEAQQDKSGLPNDRFSAERPEGSISTLTIQRTEQRDSAMYRCASSPGTGETQYFGPGTRLLVL.

Here the CDR3 reads CASSLAGSAYEQYF. In DNA form, the CDR3 reads TGTGCCAGCAGCTTAGCGGGTTCGGCCTACGAGCAGTACTTC. This chain connects TRBV11-2 to TRBJ2-7; D not certain. The V gene's germline CDR1 is SGHAT and CDR2 FQNNGV. This CDR3 has 14 amino acids. V lost 1 base and J lost 2, with 9 bases in between.

This chain connects TRBV7-9 to TRBJ2-1; a weak D match, TRBD2 (5 bases). This CDR3 region has 16 residues. CDR1 and CDR2 (germline): SEHNR, FQNEAQ (reference sequence). The V end lost 4 bases, the J end lost 1 base, and 14 bases lay between the germline ends. The CDR3, as DNA: TGTGCCAGCAGCTCTCCGACTATTACTTCCTACAATGAGCAGTTCTTC. Its protein product is CASSSPTITSYNEQFF.

This clone was counted only a few times. The V gene is TRBV27, the J gene TRBJ1-6, with 7 bases identical to TRBD1. CDR3 length: 15 residues. The V gene's germline CDR1 is MNHEY and CDR2 SMNVEV (reference sequence). V lost 2 bases and J lost 7; bases outside the gene matches: 5. The CDR3 spells CASSLRGLDNSPLHF. CDR3 sequence (DNA): TGTGCCAGCAGTTTAAGGGGGCTCGACAATTCACCCCTCCACTTT.

The chain joins TRBV7-6 to TRBJ2-7, with 12 bases lining up with TRBD1. Per germline, CDR1 SGHVS and CDR2 FNYEAQ. V was pared by 5 bases and J by 5 bases, with 7 bases of the junction left unmatched. The CDR3 runs 15 residues. CDR3 amino acids: CASSTGQGAGDEQYF. Here the CDR3 DNA reads TGTGCCAGCAGCACGGGACAGGGGGCGGGTGACGAGCAGTACTTC.

This clone was observed a few times. This chain joins TRBV6-5 and TRBJ2-5; 9 positions match TRBD2. Germline V lookup: CDR1 MNHEY, CDR2 SVGAGI. There are 14 residues in the CDR3. V gave up 8 bases and J gave up 4 bases; unmatched junction bases: 8. CDR3 in amino acids: CASRRSTSGETQYF. CDR3 DNA: TGTGCCAGCCGAAGGTCGACTAGCGGAGAGACCCAGTACTTC.

The chain carries TRBV6-5 and TRBJ1-1; D may be TRBD1 (6 bases). Germline-derived CDR1 and CDR2 are MNHEY and SVGAGI. The germline V and J ends were trimmed by 6 bases and 12 bases, with 14 bases remaining between them. CDR3 length: 11 amino acids. CDR3 protein: CASRSDSITFF. The CDR3 DNA is TGTGCCAGCAGGTCGGACAGTATAACTTTCTTT.

Regarding this clone: This sample includes further DNA sequences coding for the same CDR3. This chain connects TRBV18 to TRBJ1-1; D is possibly TRBD1 (5 bases). The germline CDR1 and CDR2 sequences are KGHSH and LQKENI. Trimming took 4 bases from V and 1 from J, leaving 7 bases between them. This CDR3 contains 13 residues. This CDR3 reads CASSQGQNTEAFF. The DNA of the CDR3 is TGTGCCAGCTCACAGGGGCAGAACACTGAAGCTTTCTTT.

J is TRBJ2-5 and V is TRBV5-1; D possibly corresponds to TRBD1 (6 bases). Germline V gene data show CDR1 as SGHRS and CDR2 as YFSETQ. V lost 4 bases and J 2 bases, leaving 18 bases between the germline ends. The CDR3 contains 16 residues. The CDR3 DNA reads TGCGCCAGCAGCCCTGGGGGCGCTTCCCCTCAAGAGACCCAGTACTTC. As protein: CASSPGGASPQETQYF. The full variable domain, its missing parts supplied by reference TRBV5-1 and TRBJ2-5, is KAGVTQTPRYLIKTRGQQVTLSCSPISGHRSVSWYQQTPGQGLQFLFEYFSETQRNKGNFPGRFSGRQFSNSRSEMNVSTLELGDSALYLCASSPGGASPQETQYFGPGTRLLVL.

This chain links TRBV21-1 with TRBJ2-2; TRBD2, the D gene given by the table, was not confirmed from the DNA. TRBV21-1 is listed as a pseudogene. The CDR3 spans 16 residues. CDR3 protein: CASSKIEREGIGELFF. For the CDR3, the DNA is TGTGCCAGCAGCAAAATAGAGCGGGAGGGAATCGGGGAGCTGTTTTTT.

This clone is a singleton in its sample. The gene calls are TRBV6-1 and TRBJ2-3; possible D gene TRBD2, 6 bases. Germline V gene sequence: CDR1 MNHNS, CDR2 SASEGT. The CDR3 has 17 amino acids. V lost 3 bases, J lost 0 bases, and 16 bases lay in between. Written as DNA, the CDR3 is TGTGCCAGCAGTGATATACCCGGGAGTTCTAGCACAGATACGCAGTATTTT. It specifies CASSDIPGSSSTDTQYF.

The chain has TRBV19 and TRBJ1-2, with a tentative D call TRBD1 (5 bases). Trimming pared 10 bases from V and 4 bases from J, leaving 19 bases between. CDR1 and CDR2 (germline): LNHDA, SQIVND (reference sequence). The CDR3 runs to 14 residues. CDR3 nucleotide sequence: TGTGCCACTGGGGATATGACAGAAGTCTATGGCTACACCTTC. Translating it yields CATGDMTEVYGYTF.

The rearrangement joins TRBV7-8 to TRBJ2-2, with 12 bases matching TRBD2. The junction had 12 bases not matched to a gene; V was cut back by 2 bases and J by 5 bases. Looked up from germline, CDR1 is SGHVS and CDR2 is FQNEAQ. The CDR3 is 19 amino acids. CDR3 residues: CASSLPIRLAGGRTGELFF. The CDR3 bases are TGTGCCAGCAGCTTACCAATCCGTCTAGCGGGGGGGCGAACCGGGGAGCTGTTTTTT.

The V gene is TRBV4-1, the J gene TRBJ2-3; TRBD1 might be the D (5 bases). CDR3 length equals 14 residues. Germline loops: CDR1 MGHRA, CDR2 YSYEKL. V was pared by 2 bases and J by 3 bases, with 9 bases between. CDR3 in amino acids: CASSQRPGTDTQYF. Here the CDR3 DNA reads TGCGCCAGCAGCCAACGACCAGGGACAGATACGCAGTATTTT.

The chain carries TRBV7-9 and TRBJ1-4, with D possibly being TRBD1 (6 bases). The germline CDR1 and CDR2 sequences are SEHNR and FQNEAQ (reference sequence). CDR3 length: 15 amino acids. Trimming took off 2 bases at V and 5 bases at J, with 12 bases between the two ends. Here the CDR3 reads CASSLRGQRNEKLFF. The DNA of the CDR3 is TGTGCCAGCAGCTTAAGGGGACAACGGAATGAAAAACTGTTTTTT.

This chain connects TRBV11-2 to TRBJ2-7, with 9 bases that match TRBD2. Per germline, CDR1 SGHAT and CDR2 FQNNGV. V lost 4 bases and J lost 6; bases outside the gene matches: 10. The CDR3 is 15 amino acids. CDR3 in DNA: TGTGCCAGCAGCTCCTTAGCGGGGGAGTTGCCCGAGCAGTACTTC. Translating it yields CASSSLAGELPEQYF.

This sequence joins TRBV5-1 and TRBJ1-1; 10 bases are a match to TRBD1. V shed 1 base and J 10 bases; nucleotides not matched to a gene: 10. Germline V gene lookup returns CDR1 SGHRS and CDR2 YFSETQ. The CDR3 is made up of 15 amino acids. DNA for the CDR3: TGCGCCAGCAGCTTGACACCGGGACAGGGGAGGGTAGCTTTCTTT. As protein: CASSLTPGQGRVAFF.

The chain carries TRBV10-2 and TRBJ1-4; 9 bases are a match to TRBD1. Germline loops: CDR1 WSHSY, CDR2 SAAADI. This CDR3 is built from 16 residues. The J segment lost 7 bases and the V segment lost 6 bases, leaving 12 bases of the junction unmatched. The DNA of the CDR3 is TGCGCCAGCAGGGGGGGGACAGGGCAACTTCGTGAAAAACTGTTTTTT. Translating it yields CASRGGTGQLREKLFF.

The V and J genes are TRBV7-9 and TRBJ2-7, with 8 positions matching TRBD1. J lost 3 bases, V lost 4 bases, and 2 bases had no gene match. The CDR3 spans 13 residues. The V gene's germline CDR1 is SEHNR and CDR2 FQNEAQ (reference sequence). The CDR3 DNA follows: TGTGCCAGCAGCTCGGGACAGGACTACGAGCAGTACTTC. Residues: CASSSGQDYEQYF.

This clone was observed a single time. The gene calls are TRBV14 and TRBJ2-3, with D maybe TRBD2 (5 bases). The CDR3 contains 15 residues. In germline, CDR1 is SGHDN, CDR2 FVKESK. Trimming removed 0 bases at V and 0 bases at J, with 7 bases between. The CDR3 reads CASSQERVSTDTQYF. The CDR3 bases are TGTGCCAGCAGCCAAGAGCGGGTGAGCACAGATACGCAGTATTTT.

The chain is built from TRBV6-5 and TRBJ1-5, with 7 bases that match TRBD1. Germline-derived CDR1 and CDR2 are MNHEY and SVGAGI. V trimming: 4 bases; J trimming: 5 bases; junction bases outside the gene matches: 8. The CDR3 sequence is 15 residues long. CDR3 nucleotides: TGTGCCAGCAGTTCCCAGGGACAGAGCTATCAGCCCCAGCATTTT. Translation: CASSSQGQSYQPQHF.